The clone carrying this TCR beta chain was observed many times. What it binds is unknown. This specimen belongs to a study of T cell repertoires in cytomegalovirus infection. Study details: In public TCR beta signatures, there were indications of both CMV infection and matching HLA type. Overall study findings and caveats: CMV carriers having the relevant HLA were flagged by cumulative public TCR beta family frequency. HLA-C-restricted CMV-specific TCR beta clonotypes prevailed in the ex vivo response.

The V gene's germline CDR1 is KGHDR and CDR2 SFDVKD. V shed 3 bases, J shed 5 bases, and the junction held 5 bases outside the gene matches. CDR3 size: 15 residues. One entry per CDR3 protein, called by TCRdb with MiXCR from the reads. The sample contains more than 500,000 distinct CDR3 sequences, 15% to 20% of which appear only once. This receptor was identified in a human donor in good health (CMV status not recorded). Some clones in this sample may be carry-over from other donors' samples. Sequenced: CD8+ T cells from PBMCs. The chain combines TRBV24-1 with TRBJ2-3, with 9 nucleotides matching TRBD2. The CDR3 loop is CATSDPSGEGDTQYF. DNA of the CDR3: TGTGCCACCAGTGATCCTAGCGGGGAGGGAGATACGCAGTATTTT.